Presented here are 10 T cell receptor beta chains from one specimen sequenced in a study of T cell responses to AZD1222 COVID-19 vaccine. This table comes from immunoSEQ multiplex PCR, and its TCRdb copy is limited to in-frame clones, with some not included. The sample records about 94,000 clones, approximately 87% being singletons. Sample: peripheral blood, taken 28 days after the second AZD1222 dose. Source of these receptors: an adult who received the AZD1222 COVID-19 vaccine.

The rearrangement joins TRBV12-5 to TRBJ2-5; 8 nucleotides line up with TRBD2. The V segment lost 4 bases and the J segment 4 bases; nucleotides outside the gene matches: 8. The germline CDR1 and CDR2 sequences are LGHNT and FRNRAP. The CDR3 has 15 residues. The CDR3 DNA reads as TGTGCTAGTGGTTCCAGCGGGGGCGGGGGAGAGACCCAGTACTTC. Its protein is CASGSSGGGGETQYF.

The V gene is TRBV7-2, the J gene TRBJ1-1; possibly TRBD1 for D (6 bases). The CDR3 is made up of 16 amino acids. Germline values: CDR1 SGHTA, CDR2 FQGNSA. Trimming shortened V by 0 bases and J by 4 bases, and 15 bases separated the two germline ends. DNA of the CDR3: TGTGCCAGCAGCTTAGCGCTTGGCAGGGGCTTCACTGAAGCTTTCTTT. This translates into CASSLALGRGFTEAFF.

Written as DNA, the CDR3 is TGTGCCAGTAGTATCGCGGCCAGGCCCCAAGAGACCCAGTACTTC. Amino acids: CASSIAARPQETQYF. The chain couples TRBV19 to TRBJ2-5; D is unclear. In germline, CDR1 is LNHDA, CDR2 SQIVND (reference sequence). The germline V and J ends were trimmed by 3 bases and 1 base, with 12 bases remaining between them. The length of the CDR3 is 15 residues.

The chain employs TRBV24-1 and TRBJ2-1, with 9 bases identical to TRBD2. This CDR3 contains 15 residues. Trimming cost V 1 base and J 8 bases; bases outside gene matches: 5. Germline V gives CDR1 KGHDR, CDR2 SFDVKD. CDR3 DNA: TGTGCCACCAGTGATTTTAGCGGGAGCTTCGATGAGCAGTTCTTC. This gives the protein CATSDFSGSFDEQFF.

The V call is TRBV2, the J call TRBJ2-1, with no clear D. V was pared by 3 bases and J by 4 bases, with 7 bases between. CDR1 is SNHLY and CDR2 is FYNNEI in the germline V gene. CDR3 length equals 13 residues. CDR3 residues: CASSEKEYNEQFF. The CDR3 bases are TGTGCCAGCAGTGAGAAAGAATACAATGAGCAGTTCTTC.

The chain links TRBV12-3 or TRBV12-4 to TRBJ1-5, with D unresolved. Trimming stripped 3 bases from V and 5 bases from J, with 5 bases between. This CDR3 contains 12 residues. Here the CDR3 DNA reads TGTGCCAGCAGTTTGGTGGATCAGCCCCAGCATTTT. Its protein is CASSLVDQPQHF.

The chain links TRBV9 to TRBJ1-4, with D unclear. Germline assignment: CDR1 SGDLS and CDR2 YYNGEE. This CDR3 spans 15 amino acids. V lost 3 bases and J 5 bases, leaving 14 bases between the germline ends. CDR3: CASSAVVGTNEKLFF. The CDR3 DNA reads TGTGCCAGCAGCGCCGTCGTGGGAACGAATGAAAAACTGTTTTTT.

CDR3 in amino acids: CASSTRTSGRYEQYF. In DNA, the CDR3 is TGTGCCAGTAGTACTAGGACTAGCGGGAGATACGAGCAGTACTTC. V gene TRBV19 combines with J gene TRBJ2-7; 13 bases map to TRBD2. The germline gives CDR1 LNHDA, CDR2 SQIVND (reference sequence). The CDR3 has 15 amino acids. Trimming at V came to 4 bases and at J to 4 bases, leaving 4 bases not matched to a gene.

V is TRBV3-1 (or the pseudogene TRBV3-2) and J is TRBJ2-7; possible D gene TRBD2, 6 bases. CDR1 is LGHDT, CDR2 YNNKEL, per germline (reference sequence). CDR3 length equals 16 residues. V was clipped by 0 bases and J by 7 bases, with 19 bases between them. CDR3 nucleotide sequence: TGTGCCAGCAGCCAAGATCGGAGGGCCGGCCGCTGGGAGCAGTACTTC. As protein: CASSQDRRAGRWEQYF.

V and J are TRBV5-6 and TRBJ2-3, with 8 bases identical to TRBD1. The V gene's germline CDR1 is SGHDT and CDR2 YYEEEE. This CDR3 is built from 16 residues. J gave up 4 bases and V 0 bases, and 7 bases lay outside the gene matches. CDR3 in DNA: TGTGCCAGCAGCTTGGACCCGGACAGGGCCGCAGATACGCAGTATTTT. This translates into CASSLDPDRAADTQYF. Full variable domain (missing parts from reference TRBV5-6 and TRBJ2-3): DAGVTQSPTHLIKTRGQQVTLRCSPKSGHDTVSWYQQALGQGPQFIFQYYEEEERQRGNFPDRFSGHQFPNYSSELNVNALLLGDSALYLCASSLDPDRAADTQYFGPGTRLTVL.